The sample holds a few counts of the clone carrying this TCR beta chain. The target antigen is unknown. This CDR3 has 15 residues. Losses at the gene ends were 6 bases for V and 7 bases for J; bases not matched to a gene: 12. CDR1 is SGHTA and CDR2 is FQGNSA in the germline V gene. This specimen comes from a study of shared clonotypes between healthy human individuals. Study-wide points: All-four-donor shared clonotypes had higher generation probabilities than non-shared clonotypes did.

Repertoires were generated with immunoSEQ multiplex PCR, while TCRdb's copy carries only in-frame clones and drops some. The profile shows fewer than 1.4 million clones, 75% to 85% of them singletons. The receptor was derived from a man aged 18 to 29 in good health. Some clones in this sample may be carry-over from other donors' samples. V usage is TRBV7-2 and J usage is TRBJ1-1; TRBD1 aligns across 9 bases. The sequenced sample consisted of memory CD4+ T cells from PBMCs. Subset denoted: CD45RA-negative fraction. CDR3 nucleotide sequence: TGTGCCAGCAGGCATCGAACAGGGGGCGCAAATGAAGCTTTCTTT. It yields the protein CASRHRTGGANEAFF.